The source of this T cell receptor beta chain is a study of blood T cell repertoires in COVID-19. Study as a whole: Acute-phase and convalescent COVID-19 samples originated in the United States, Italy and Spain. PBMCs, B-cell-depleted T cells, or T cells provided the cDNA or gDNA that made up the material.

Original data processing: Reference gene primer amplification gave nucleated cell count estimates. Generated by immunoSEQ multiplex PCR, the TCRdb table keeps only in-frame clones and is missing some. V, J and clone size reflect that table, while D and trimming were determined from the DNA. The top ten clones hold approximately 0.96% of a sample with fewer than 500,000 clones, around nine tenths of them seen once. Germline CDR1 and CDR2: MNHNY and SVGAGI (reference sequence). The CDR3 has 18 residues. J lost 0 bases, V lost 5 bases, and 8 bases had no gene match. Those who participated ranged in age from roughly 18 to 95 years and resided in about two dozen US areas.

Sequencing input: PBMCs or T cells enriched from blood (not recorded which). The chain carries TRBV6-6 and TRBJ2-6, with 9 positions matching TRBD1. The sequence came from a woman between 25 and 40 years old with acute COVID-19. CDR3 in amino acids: CASSQRTGVLSGANVLTF. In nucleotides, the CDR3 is TGTGCCAGCAGTCAGCGGACAGGGGTTCTCTCTGGGGCCAACGTCCTGACTTTC.